This passage covers 7 T cell receptor beta chains from one sample sequenced in a study of early T cells in non-severe SARS-CoV-2 infection. TCRdb called the 5' RACE reads again in MiXCR, with one record for every CDR3 protein. The sample has 65,000 to 80,000 distinct CDR3 sequences, roughly 13% seen once. Material for sequencing was whole blood. The receptors shown here come from an adult who was a healthcare worker with PCR-confirmed SARS-CoV-2 infection or an uninfected control (not recorded which).

The sample holds a few counts of this clonotype. The V and J genes are TRBV18 and TRBJ2-7, with D perhaps matching TRBD1 or TRBD2 (7 bases each). Germline CDR1 is KGHSH and CDR2 is LQKENI. Deletions cut 3 bases from V and 6 bases from J, with 18 bases between. The CDR3 covers 15 residues. CDR3 nucleotide sequence: TGTGCCAGCTCACCCCCGGGGAGGGGGCTCGGCGAGCAGTACTTC. Protein sequence: CASSPPGRGLGEQYF.

This clonotype was seen ten or more times. The chain combines TRBV20-1 with TRBJ1-6; tentatively, D is TRBD1 (6 bases). V lost 3 bases and J lost 7, with 16 bases in between. Germline CDR1 reads DFQATT; CDR2 reads SNEGSKA (reference sequence). The CDR3 consists of 15 residues. CDR3 protein: CSASRGTGLNSPLHF. CDR3 in DNA: TGCAGTGCTAGCCGGGGCACAGGGCTCAATTCACCCCTCCACTTT.

This clonotype was recorded many times. This sequence joins TRBV18 and TRBJ2-4; 8 positions agree with TRBD1. V shed 5 bases and J 1 base; nucleotides not matched to a gene: 16. This CDR3 contains 19 residues. CDR1 KGHSH and CDR2 LQKENI come from the germline V gene. The DNA of the CDR3 is TGTGCCAGCTCATCCCGGGGACAGGACGCCGGTACGGCCAAAAACATTCAGTACTTC. Translated, it gives CASSSRGQDAGTAKNIQYF. The entire variable domain, with the rest obtained from reference TRBV18 and TRBJ2-4, is as follows: NAGVMQNPRHLVRRRGQEARLRCSPMKGHSHVYWYRQLPEEGLKFMVYLQKENIIDESGMPKERFSAEFPKEGPSILRIQQVVRGDSAAYFCASSSRGQDAGTAKNIQYFGAGTRLSVL.

Many counts were recorded for this clonotype. DNA of the CDR3: TGTGCCACCAGCCGTGGGGGGGCAGGGAGTAACTATGGCTACACCTTC. The encoded protein is CATSRGGAGSNYGYTF. The chain joins TRBV15 to TRBJ1-2; D may be TRBD1 (6 bases). This CDR3 is built from 16 residues. The V end was cut by 5 bases, the J end by 1 base, with 17 bases between. Looked up from germline, CDR1 is LNHNV and CDR2 is YYDKDF (reference sequence).

The DNA for the CDR3 is TGTGCCAGCAGACCCCCCCCGAAAAACGCCTGGAGAACCGGGGAGCTGTTTTTT. Its translation is CASRPPPKNAWRTGELFF. The chain employs TRBV6-6 and TRBJ2-2; no definite D call. Trimming removed 6 bases from V and 5 bases from J, with 25 bases in between. CDR3 length equals 18 residues. Germline loops: CDR1 MNHNY, CDR2 SVGAGI (reference sequence).

Concerning this clonotype itself: This clone may be a read error of a much larger clone one base away. V usage is TRBV6-1 and J usage is TRBJ2-4; 8 positions agree with TRBD2. Germline CDR1 reads MNHNS; CDR2 reads SASEGT. This CDR3 has 17 residues. CDR3 DNA: TGTGCCAGCAGTGGGGGTAGCGGGAAACTAGCCAAAAACAATCAGTACTTC. Translating it yields CASSGGSGKLAKNNQYF.

This clonotype was observed at least ten times. The chain links TRBV2 to TRBJ2-1; TRBD2 aligns across 9 bases. Germline CDR1 SNHLY, CDR2 FYNNEI. This CDR3 has 15 amino acids. Unmatched junction bases numbered 2, after V lost 1 base and J lost 4 bases. CDR3 DNA: TGTGCCAGCAGTGAAGGGACTAGCGCTTACAATGAGCAGTTCTTC. Its protein product is CASSEGTSAYNEQFF.